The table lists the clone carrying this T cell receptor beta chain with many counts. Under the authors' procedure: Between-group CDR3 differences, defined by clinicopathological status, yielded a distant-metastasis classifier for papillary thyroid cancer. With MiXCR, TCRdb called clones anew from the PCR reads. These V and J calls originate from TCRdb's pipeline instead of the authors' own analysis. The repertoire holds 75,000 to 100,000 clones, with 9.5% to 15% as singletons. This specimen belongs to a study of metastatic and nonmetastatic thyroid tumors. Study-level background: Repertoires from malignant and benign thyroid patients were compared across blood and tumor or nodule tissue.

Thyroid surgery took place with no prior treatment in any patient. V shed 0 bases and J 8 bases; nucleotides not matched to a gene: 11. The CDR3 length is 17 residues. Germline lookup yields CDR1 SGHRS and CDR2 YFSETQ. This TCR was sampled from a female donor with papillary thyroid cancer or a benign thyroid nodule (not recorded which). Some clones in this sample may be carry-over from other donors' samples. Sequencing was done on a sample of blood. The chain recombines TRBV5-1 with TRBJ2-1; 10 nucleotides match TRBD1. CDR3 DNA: TGCGCCAGCAGCTTGGATGGGACAGGGGTACTAAAACATGAGCAGTTCTTC. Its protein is CASSLDGTGVLKHEQFF. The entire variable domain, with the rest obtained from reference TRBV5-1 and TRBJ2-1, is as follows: KAGVTQTPRYLIKTRGQQVTLSCSPISGHRSVSWYQQTPGQGLQFLFEYFSETQRNKGNFPGRFSGRQFSNSRSEMNVSTLELGDSALYLCASSLDGTGVLKHEQFFGPGTRLTVL.